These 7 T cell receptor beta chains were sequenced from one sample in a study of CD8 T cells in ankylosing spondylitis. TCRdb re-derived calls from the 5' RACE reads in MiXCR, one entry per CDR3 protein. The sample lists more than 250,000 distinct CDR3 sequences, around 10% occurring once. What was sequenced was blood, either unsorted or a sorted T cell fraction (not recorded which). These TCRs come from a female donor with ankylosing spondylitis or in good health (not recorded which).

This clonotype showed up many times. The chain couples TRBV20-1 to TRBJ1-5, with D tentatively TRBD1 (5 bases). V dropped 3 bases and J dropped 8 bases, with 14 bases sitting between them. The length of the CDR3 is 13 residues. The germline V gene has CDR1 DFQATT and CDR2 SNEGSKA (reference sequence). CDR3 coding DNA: TGCAGTGCTAGGACACCGGGGCACGAGCCCCAGCATTTT. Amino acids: CSARTPGHEPQHF.

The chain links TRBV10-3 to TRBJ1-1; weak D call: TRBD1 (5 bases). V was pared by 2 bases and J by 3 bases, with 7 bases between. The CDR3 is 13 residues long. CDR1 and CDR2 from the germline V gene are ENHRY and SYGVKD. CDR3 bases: TGTGCCATCAGTGAGCAGGGTTACACTGAAGCTTTCTTT. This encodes CAISEQGYTEAFF.

CDR3 nucleotide sequence: TGTGCCAGCAGCCGGCCGGGGGGTAGCTCCTACGAGCAGTACTTC. This encodes CASSRPGGSSYEQYF. The chain carries TRBV3-1 and TRBJ2-7, with TRBD2 matching over 7 bases. The length of the CDR3 is 15 residues. The V segment lost 4 bases and the J segment 0 bases; nucleotides outside the gene matches: 6. Germline CDR1 reads LGHDT; CDR2 reads YNNKEL (reference sequence).

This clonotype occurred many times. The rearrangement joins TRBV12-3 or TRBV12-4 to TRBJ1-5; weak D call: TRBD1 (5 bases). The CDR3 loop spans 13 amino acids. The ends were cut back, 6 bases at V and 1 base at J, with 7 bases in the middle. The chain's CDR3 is CASSRGSNQPQHF. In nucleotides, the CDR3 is TGTGCCAGCAGCCGGGGGAGCAATCAGCCCCAGCATTTT.

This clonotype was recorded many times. The CDR3 reads CASSLASGQGDTEAFF. In DNA, the CDR3 is TGCGCCAGCAGCTTGGCCTCAGGACAGGGGGACACTGAAGCTTTCTTT. This chain links TRBV5-1 with TRBJ1-1; 10 nucleotides match TRBD1. The CDR3 contains 16 residues. The J segment lost 3 bases and the V segment lost 0 bases, leaving 5 bases of the junction unmatched. Germline assignment: CDR1 SGHRS and CDR2 YFSETQ. The full variable domain, completed using reference TRBV5-1 and TRBJ1-1, is KAGVTQTPRYLIKTRGQQVTLSCSPISGHRSVSWYQQTPGQGLQFLFEYFSETQRNKGNFPGRFSGRQFSNSRSEMNVSTLELGDSALYLCASSLASGQGDTEAFFGQGTRLTVV.

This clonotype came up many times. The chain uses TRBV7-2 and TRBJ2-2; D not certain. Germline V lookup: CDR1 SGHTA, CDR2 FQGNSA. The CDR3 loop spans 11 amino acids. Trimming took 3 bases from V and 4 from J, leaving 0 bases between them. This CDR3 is CASSFTGELFF. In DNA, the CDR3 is TGTGCCAGCAGCTTCACCGGGGAGCTGTTTTTT.

The CDR3 DNA reads TGTGCCAGCAGGGGCCCTAGCGGGGGAAACATTCAGTACTTC. It translates to CASRGPSGGNIQYF. This chain uses TRBV2 with TRBJ2-4, with 10 bases fitting TRBD2. The CDR3 is made up of 14 amino acids. J gave up 6 bases and V 6 bases, and 5 bases lay outside the gene matches. Germline CDR1 is SNHLY and CDR2 is FYNNEI.